One sample yielded the 27 T cell receptor beta chains listed below, sequenced in a study of T cell changes during pregnancy in multiple sclerosis. Repertoires were generated with immunoSEQ multiplex PCR, while TCRdb's copy carries only in-frame clones and drops some. The sample lists over 35,000 clones, less than 95% occurring once. This specimen consisted of CD8+ T cells from peripheral blood mononuclear cells, obtained in the first trimester of pregnancy. The receptor source for this set is a female donor with multiple sclerosis, enrolled in a pregnancy study.

The chain employs TRBV5-1 and TRBJ1-1; D remains unclear. V shed 1 base and J shed 1 base, with 14 bases lying between them. Germline V gene lookup returns CDR1 SGHRS and CDR2 YFSETQ. The CDR3 is 16 amino acids. The CDR3 DNA reads as TGCGCCAGCAGCTTGTCAGGTCCCCGGGGGAACACTGAAGCTTTCTTT. As protein: CASSLSGPRGNTEAFF.

The chain links TRBV6-1 to TRBJ2-1; a possible D gene is TRBD1 (6 bases). The germline V and J ends were trimmed by 5 bases and 4 bases, with 15 bases remaining between them. The CDR3 has 15 residues. The germline CDR1 and CDR2 sequences are MNHNS and SASEGT. In nucleotides, the CDR3 is TGTGCCAGCAGTCCTCTACCGGACAGATACAATGAGCAGTTCTTC. The encoded protein is CASSPLPDRYNEQFF.

V gene TRBV28 combines with J gene TRBJ2-3; 12 nucleotides line up with TRBD2. V lost 1 base and J lost 3; bases outside the gene matches: 11. Germline V CDR1 and CDR2: MDHEN, SYDVKM. The CDR3 extends over 19 amino acids. The CDR3 DNA follows: TGTGCCAGCAGTTTATTAGTGCTAGCGGGAGGGGTTGTAACAGATACGCAGTATTTT. This codes for CASSLLVLAGGVVTDTQYF. The variable domain in full, completed from reference TRBV28 and TRBJ2-3, reads DVKVTQSSRYLVKRTGEKVFLECVQDMDHENMFWYRQDPGLGLRLIYFSYDVKMKEKGDIPEGYSVSREKKERFSLILESASTNQTSMYLCASSLLVLAGGVVTDTQYFGPGTRLTVL.

The chain joins TRBV5-1 to TRBJ2-7, with 8 bases that match TRBD1. The CDR3 sequence is 14 residues long. Germline V lookup: CDR1 SGHRS, CDR2 YFSETQ. With 0 bases clipped from V and 3 bases from J, the junction kept 2 bases outside the gene matches. The CDR3 loop reads CASSLGQGLYEQYF. The CDR3 DNA reads TGCGCCAGCAGCTTGGGACAGGGGCTCTACGAGCAGTACTTC.

The chain combines TRBV4-3 with TRBJ2-7; D is unresolved. Trimming cost V 0 bases and J 3 bases, with 15 bases left between them. Germline-derived CDR1 and CDR2 are LGHNA and YSLEER. CDR3 size: 16 residues. In DNA form, the CDR3 reads TGCGCCAGCAGCCAAGATGTTGACACCCGAAACTACGAGCAGTACTTC. It yields the protein CASSQDVDTRNYEQYF.

V gene TRBV6-5 combines with J gene TRBJ2-1, with 11 bases matching TRBD1. J was trimmed by 6 bases and V by 4 bases; bases with no gene match: 5. The CDR3 spans 15 residues. From germline, CDR1 is MNHEY and CDR2 SVGAGI. The CDR3 DNA reads as TGTGCCAGCAGTTCCGGGACAGGGGGAGGCAATGAGCAGTTCTTC. Its protein product is CASSSGTGGGNEQFF.

In its sample, this clone was seen once. The chain combines TRBV4-2 with TRBJ2-7, with 9 bases fitting TRBD2. V shed 3 bases and J 4 bases; nucleotides not matched to a gene: 4. Germline CDR1 is LGHNA and CDR2 is YNFKEQ. CDR3 length: 14 amino acids. The CDR3 nucleotides read TGTGCCAGCAGCCAGTTCAGCGGGGGGTACGAGCAGTACTTC. Translated, it gives CASSQFSGGYEQYF.

This chain uses TRBV7-6 with TRBJ1-1, with D maybe TRBD1 (6 bases). The ends were cut back, 1 base at V and 5 bases at J, with 11 bases in the middle. The CDR3 is made up of 14 amino acids. Germline CDR1 reads SGHVS; CDR2 reads FNYEAQ. The CDR3 is CASSLGEGDTEAFF. The CDR3 coding sequence is TGTGCCAGCAGCTTAGGGGAGGGGGATACTGAAGCTTTCTTT. Variable domain in full (rest from reference TRBV7-6 and TRBJ1-1): GAGVSQSPRYKVTKRGQDVALRCDPISGHVSLYWYRQALGQGPEFLTYFNYEAQQDKSGLPNDRFSAERPEGSISTLTIQRTEQRDSAMYRCASSLGEGDTEAFFGQGTRLTVV.

This chain joins TRBV4-3 and TRBJ1-2; the match to TRBD1 covers 10 bases. Germline V gene data show CDR1 as LGHNA and CDR2 as YSLEER. V shed 4 bases and J 8 bases; nucleotides not matched to a gene: 7. The CDR3 has 14 residues. The CDR3 sequence is CASSLLGTGVGYTF. The CDR3 DNA reads TGCGCCAGCAGCCTCTTGGGGACAGGGGTCGGCTACACCTTC.

The chain combines TRBV5-1 with TRBJ2-7; TRBD1 might be the D (6 bases). There are 14 residues in the CDR3. Germline V CDR1 and CDR2: SGHRS, YFSETQ. V gave up 4 bases and J gave up 5 bases, with 16 bases separating them. The CDR3 DNA reads as TGCGCCAGCAGCACCCCGGGACACCGACACGAGCAGTACTTC. This gives the protein CASSTPGHRHEQYF. The full variable domain, with the rest looked up from reference TRBV5-1 and TRBJ2-7, is KAGVTQTPRYLIKTRGQQVTLSCSPISGHRSVSWYQQTPGQGLQFLFEYFSETQRNKGNFPGRFSGRQFSNSRSEMNVSTLELGDSALYLCASSTPGHRHEQYFGPGTRLTVT.

The V call is TRBV30, the J call TRBJ2-5; 10 bases map to TRBD2. The CDR3 is 15 residues long. Germline V gene data show CDR1 as GTSNPN and CDR2 as SVGIG (reference sequence). With 2 bases clipped from V and 1 base from J, the junction kept 4 bases outside the gene matches. CDR3: CAWSRTSGRQETQYF. CDR3 nucleotides: TGTGCCTGGAGTAGGACTAGCGGCCGCCAAGAGACCCAGTACTTC.

J is TRBJ2-2 and V is TRBV7-2, with 9 bases identical to TRBD2. J lost 0 bases, V lost 7 bases, and 3 bases had no gene match. This CDR3 comprises 15 residues. Germline CDR1 and CDR2: SGHTA and FQGNSA. The CDR3 is CASTQREANTGELFF. The CDR3 DNA reads TGTGCCAGCACCCAGCGGGAGGCGAACACCGGGGAGCTGTTTTTT.

The gene calls are TRBV5-6 and TRBJ2-3; no firm D call. Germline CDR1 and CDR2: SGHDT and YYEEEE. The CDR3 totals 12 residues. Deletions cut 2 bases from V and 4 bases from J, with 5 bases between. CDR3 in amino acids: CASSFPSDTQYF. The DNA for the CDR3 is TGTGCCAGCAGCTTCCCTTCAGATACGCAGTATTTT.

The chain combines TRBV30 with TRBJ2-5; 9 bases match TRBD2. This CDR3 spans 14 amino acids. The V segment lost 3 bases and the J segment 5 bases; nucleotides outside the gene matches: 7. The germline CDR1 and CDR2 sequences are GTSNPN and SVGIG (reference sequence). The CDR3 loop is CAWSRAGGGETQYF. The CDR3, as DNA: TGTGCCTGGAGCCGAGCGGGGGGAGGGGAGACCCAGTACTTC.

This chain uses TRBV4-3 with TRBJ2-2, with D perhaps matching TRBD2 (5 bases). V was shortened by 0 bases and J by 13 bases, with 18 bases between the two germline ends. CDR1 and CDR2 (germline): LGHNA, YSLEER. This CDR3 is 15 amino acids long. In DNA form, the CDR3 reads TGCGCCAGCAGCCAAGAAAGTGGCGGGTGGAAAGGGCTGTTTTTT. Translation gives CASSQESGGWKGLFF.

The V gene is TRBV11-2, the J gene TRBJ2-7; perhaps TRBD2 as D (5 bases). Trimming left V 3 bases short and J 2 bases short, with 11 bases between. There are 14 residues in the CDR3. Germline V lookup: CDR1 SGHAT, CDR2 FQNNGV. Here the CDR3 reads CASSFYPEAYEQYF. The CDR3 DNA sequence: TGTGCCAGCAGCTTTTACCCGGAGGCCTACGAGCAGTACTTC.

This clone has only one observation. The V gene is TRBV4-3, the J gene TRBJ2-3, with 13 bases aligning to TRBD2. From germline, CDR1 is LGHNA and CDR2 YSLEER. The CDR3 is made up of 17 amino acids. With 0 bases clipped from V and 4 bases from J, the junction kept 4 bases outside the gene matches. This CDR3 is CASSQEPGLAGSDTQYF. The CDR3 nucleotides read TGCGCCAGCAGCCAAGAGCCGGGACTAGCGGGGTCAGATACGCAGTATTTT.

The CDR3 loop is CASSLGTGVRETQYF. In DNA form, the CDR3 reads TGTGCCAGCAGTCTAGGGACAGGGGTTAGAGAGACCCAGTACTTC. The chain has TRBV11-2 and TRBJ2-5; 10 bases agree with TRBD1. The V segment lost 6 bases and the J segment 4 bases; nucleotides outside the gene matches: 8. This CDR3 has 15 residues. Germline CDR1 and CDR2: SGHAT and FQNNGV.

The chain has TRBV25-1 and TRBJ1-5, with TRBD1 as a possible D gene (6 bases). Germline CDR1 MGHDK, CDR2 SYGVNS. Trimming took off 10 bases at V and 4 bases at J, with 17 bases between the two ends. This CDR3 is built from 14 residues. In DNA, the CDR3 is TGTGCCAACCGTGTCGGGACACCGAATCAGCCCCAGCATTTT. Protein: CANRVGTPNQPQHF.

The genes are TRBV6-4 and TRBJ2-1; 13 bases are shared with TRBD2. The CDR3 runs to 17 residues. V gave up 0 bases and J gave up 14 bases; unmatched junction bases: 13. Germline V gives CDR1 MRHNA, CDR2 SNTAGT. The CDR3 sequence is CASSDSDGLAGEGGEFF. The CDR3 DNA reads as TGTGCCAGCAGTGACTCTGACGGACTAGCGGGAGAGGGGGGGGAGTTCTTC.

The V gene is TRBV30, the J gene TRBJ2-1, with unresolved D. Trimming pared 0 bases from V and 9 bases from J, leaving 9 bases between. CDR1 GTSNPN and CDR2 SVGIG come from the germline V gene (reference sequence). CDR3 length: 12 amino acids. CDR3 nucleotides: TGTGCCTGGAGTGTGTACGCGCCTGAGCAGTTCTTC. Its protein product is CAWSVYAPEQFF. The entire variable domain, with the rest obtained from reference TRBV30 and TRBJ2-1, is as follows: SQTIHQWPATLVQPVGSPLSLECTVEGTSNPNLYWYRQAAGRGLQLLFYSVGIGQISSEVPQNLSASRPQDRQFILSSKKLLLSDSGFYLCAWSVYAPEQFFGPGTRLTVL.

The rearrangement uses TRBV6-5 and TRBJ2-1, with TRBD1 matching over 7 bases. The CDR3 consists of 13 residues. V lost 2 bases to trimming and J lost 7 bases; unmatched junction nucleotides: 2. Germline V gives CDR1 MNHEY, CDR2 SVGAGI. The DNA of the CDR3 is TGTGCCAGCAGTTACGACAGGGCAAATGAGCAGTTCTTC. The encoded protein is CASSYDRANEQFF.

The chain couples TRBV19 to TRBJ1-2; tentative D call: TRBD1 (5 bases). The CDR3 has 15 amino acids. Trimming left V 3 bases short and J 4 bases short, with 15 bases between. CDR1 LNHDA and CDR2 SQIVND come from the germline V gene (reference sequence). CDR3: CASSISQTEIYGYTF. CDR3 coding DNA: TGTGCCAGTAGTATTTCACAGACAGAGATCTATGGCTACACCTTC.

The J gene is TRBJ2-3, the V gene TRBV5-5; weak D call: TRBD1 (5 bases). The germline V gene has CDR1 SGHKS and CDR2 YYEKEE (reference sequence). V dropped 2 bases and J dropped 6 bases, with 13 bases sitting between them. The CDR3 has 14 amino acids. The CDR3 DNA follows: TGTGCCAGCAGCTTAGACAGTCCGAGGGATACGCAGTATTTT. This codes for CASSLDSPRDTQYF.

This chain uses TRBV4-3 with TRBJ2-7; TRBD2 might be the D (5 bases). Looked up from germline, CDR1 is LGHNA and CDR2 is YSLEER. The CDR3 is made up of 14 amino acids. V shed 0 bases and J shed 3 bases, with 9 bases lying between them. CDR3 bases: TGCGCCAGCAGCCAAGATGGAACTAGCTACGAGCAGTACTTC. It is translated as CASSQDGTSYEQYF.

This clone was seen just once. The rearrangement joins TRBV6-5 to TRBJ1-6, with 7 nucleotides matching TRBD1. CDR1 and CDR2 (germline): MNHEY, SVGAGI. Unmatched junction bases numbered 10, after V lost 6 bases and J lost 14 bases. There are 13 residues in the CDR3. CDR3 bases: TGTGCCAGCAGCTCCGACAGGGCCTGGGCCCTCCACTTT. Its translation: CASSSDRAWALHF.

V and J are TRBV9 and TRBJ2-2; tentatively, D is TRBD1 (5 bases). The CDR3 is 13 residues long. Trimming removed 0 bases from V and 7 bases from J, with 7 bases in between. Germline CDR1 reads SGDLS; CDR2 reads YYNGEE. Here the CDR3 reads CASSVGQFGELFF. As DNA, the CDR3 is TGTGCCAGCAGCGTAGGACAGTTCGGGGAGCTGTTTTTT.